This is a list of T cell receptor beta chains from one sample in a study of cytomegalovirus exposure and HLA in healthy donors. The assay was immunoSEQ multiplex PCR, and TCRdb's table has in-frame clones only and misses some. Altogether around 150,000 clones are present, around 57% being singletons, with the ten largest covering about 1.7%. The sample was PBMCs. The receptors were sampled from a male donor in good health and CMV-seronegative. Both conserved end residues are part of each CDR3. D genes are given only for firm matches. Not every row has a clone size; where given, it reads once, few, many or a size class.

D gene: .; clone size: .; V gene: TRBV29-1; J gene: TRBJ1-2; CDR3 DNA: TGCAGCGGGACGGACACTTCTCAATATGGCTACACCTTC; CDR3 protein: CSGTDTSQYGYTF
D gene: .; clone size: .; V gene: TRBV6-5; J gene: TRBJ1-1; CDR3 DNA: TGTGCCAGCAGTGTCAGTGCCCGGAGCACTGAAGCTTTCTTT; CDR3 protein: CASSVSARSTEAFF
D gene: .; clone size: .; V gene: TRBV11-2; J gene: TRBJ2-2; CDR3 DNA: TGTGCCAGCAGCTTTCCGGGGACACCTGGAAACACCGGGGAGCTGTTTTTT; CDR3 protein: CASSFPGTPGNTGELFF
D gene: TRBD1; clone size: few; V gene: TRBV29-1; J gene: TRBJ2-1; CDR3 DNA: TGCAGCGTGCACACCGGACAGGGTCACCGCTCCTACAATGAGCAGTTCTTC; CDR3 protein: CSVHTGQGHRSYNEQFF
D gene: .; clone size: .; V gene: TRBV28; J gene: TRBJ2-7; CDR3 DNA: TGTGCCAGCACCCCAGGGGGGTACGAGCAGTACTTC; CDR3 protein: CASTPGGYEQYF
D gene: .; clone size: .; V gene: TRBV6-5; J gene: TRBJ1-2; CDR3 DNA: TGTGCCAGCAGTTATGGGGTTGGAGGGGCCTATGGCTACACCTTC; CDR3 protein: CASSYGVGGAYGYTF
D gene: .; clone size: .; V gene: TRBV20-1; J gene: TRBJ2-3; CDR3 DNA: TGCAGTGCTTCCTCGCAGTATACGCAGTATTTT; CDR3 protein: CSASSQYTQYF
D gene: .; clone size: .; V gene: TRBV7-8; J gene: TRBJ2-7; CDR3 DNA: TGTGCCAGCAGCCCTACAAGTGAGGCCTCCTACGAGCAGTACTTC; CDR3 protein: CASSPTSEASYEQYF
D gene: TRBD2; clone size: few; V gene: TRBV2; J gene: TRBJ2-1; CDR3 DNA: TGTGCCAGCAGTGAACTAGCGGGGGCCTACAATGAGCAGTTCTTC; CDR3 protein: CASSELAGAYNEQFF
D gene: .; clone size: .; V gene: TRBV9; J gene: TRBJ1-5; CDR3 DNA: TGTGCCAGCAGCGGCCCAGGGTCCCAGCCCCAGCATTTT; CDR3 protein: CASSGPGSQPQHF
D gene: .; clone size: .; V gene: TRBV4-1; J gene: TRBJ1-4; CDR3 DNA: TGCGCCAGCAGCCTGGCAGGGTTTTCTGAAAAACTGTTTTTT; CDR3 protein: CASSLAGFSEKLFF
D gene: TRBD1; clone size: few; V gene: TRBV7-9; J gene: TRBJ1-1; CDR3 DNA: TGTGCCAGCAGCTTAAGGGGGCTTGTCACTGAAGCTTTCTTT; CDR3 protein: CASSLRGLVTEAFF
D gene: TRBD1; clone size: few; V gene: TRBV2; J gene: TRBJ2-7; CDR3 DNA: TGTGCCAGCAGTGCGTTCGCACAGGGGAGCTCCTACGAGCAGTACTTC; CDR3 protein: CASSAFAQGSSYEQYF
D gene: TRBD1; clone size: .; V gene: TRBV5-4; J gene: TRBJ1-4; CDR3 DNA: TGTGCCAGCAGCTTGGGGCAGGGGGCTAATGAAAAACTGTTTTTT; CDR3 protein: CASSLGQGANEKLFF
D gene: .; clone size: .; V gene: TRBV7-9; J gene: TRBJ1-1; CDR3 DNA: TGTGCCAGCAGCCTTTCTCGGTTGAACACTGAAGCTTTCTTT; CDR3 protein: CASSLSRLNTEAFF
D gene: .; clone size: .; V gene: TRBV7-2; J gene: TRBJ2-7; CDR3 DNA: TGTGCCAGCAGCTTAGTCGGGGGTAGGAGCTCCTACGAGCAGTACTTC; CDR3 protein: CASSLVGGRSSYEQYF
D gene: TRBD1; clone size: once; V gene: TRBV18; J gene: TRBJ2-7; CDR3 DNA: TGTGCCAGCTCACCTTCCTACGGGACAGATGAGCAGTACTTC; CDR3 protein: CASSPSYGTDEQYF
D gene: TRBD1; clone size: .; V gene: TRBV6-1; J gene: TRBJ1-1; CDR3 DNA: TGTGCCAGCAGTCTTGGACAGGGGTTGACTGAAGCTTTCTTT; CDR3 protein: CASSLGQGLTEAFF
D gene: TRBD1; clone size: few; V gene: TRBV2; J gene: TRBJ1-4; CDR3 DNA: TGTGCCAGCGGGGGACAGCGTAATGAAAAACTGTTTTTT; CDR3 protein: CASGGQRNEKLFF
D gene: TRBD2; clone size: .; V gene: TRBV7-2; J gene: TRBJ2-1; CDR3 DNA: TGTGCCAGCAGCACCCGACGGGGAGCGGGGGGGCTCGGTGAGCAGTTCTTC; CDR3 protein: CASSTRRGAGGLGEQFF
D gene: .; clone size: once; V gene: TRBV4-1; J gene: TRBJ1-1; CDR3 DNA: TGCGCCAGCAGCCAAGCTTCAGGGGCTGGAGGTAGGATGAACACTGAAGCTTTCTTT; CDR3 protein: CASSQASGAGGRMNTEAFF
D gene: TRBD1; clone size: .; V gene: TRBV5-6; J gene: TRBJ1-2; CDR3 DNA: TGTGCCAGCAGCAAGCCATGGGACAGCTATGGCTACACCTTC; CDR3 protein: CASSKPWDSYGYTF
D gene: .; clone size: few; V gene: TRBV7-2; J gene: TRBJ1-2; CDR3 DNA: TGTGCCAGCAGCCCCGGCAGGAGGTATGGCTACACCTTC; CDR3 protein: CASSPGRRYGYTF
D gene: TRBD1; clone size: few; V gene: TRBV4-3; J gene: TRBJ2-5; CDR3 DNA: TGCGCCAGCAGCTTCCGGGACAGGGGGATTCGGGAGACCCAGTACTTC; CDR3 protein: CASSFRDRGIRETQYF
D gene: .; clone size: few; V gene: TRBV7-9; J gene: TRBJ1-1; CDR3 DNA: TGTGCCAGCAGCTTAGAATACAGGAACACTGAAGCTTTCTTT; CDR3 protein: CASSLEYRNTEAFF
D gene: .; clone size: .; V gene: TRBV6-5; J gene: TRBJ1-2; CDR3 DNA: TGTGCCAGCAGTCCCCCAGGGGCGATCCGTGATGGCTACACCTTC; CDR3 protein: CASSPPGAIRDGYTF
D gene: TRBD1; clone size: few; V gene: TRBV7-2; J gene: TRBJ2-2; CDR3 DNA: TGTGCCAGCAGCCCGGGGACAGCGGAAACCGGGGAGCTGTTTTTT; CDR3 protein: CASSPGTAETGELFF
D gene: .; clone size: .; V gene: TRBV19; J gene: TRBJ1-2; CDR3 DNA: TGTGCCAGTAGTAGGGGCAGGGGAATTGATGGCTACACCTTC; CDR3 protein: CASSRGRGIDGYTF
D gene: .; clone size: .; V gene: TRBV5-4; J gene: TRBJ1-2; CDR3 DNA: TGTGCCAGCAGCTTGGGTAGGGGAAAGGAATATGGCTACACCTTC; CDR3 protein: CASSLGRGKEYGYTF
D gene: TRBD1; clone size: .; V gene: TRBV5-1; J gene: TRBJ2-7; CDR3 DNA: TGCGCCAGCAGCCAGGGGACAGGGGTGGTCTACGAGCAGTACTTC; CDR3 protein: CASSQGTGVVYEQYF
D gene: .; clone size: .; V gene: TRBV5-1; J gene: TRBJ2-7; CDR3 DNA: TGCGCCAGCAGCTTGTACACCGCTACCCCGGGGTACGAGCAGTACTTC; CDR3 protein: CASSLYTATPGYEQYF